The entry below describes one T cell receptor beta chain. Preparing the TCRbeta library involved the use of unique molecular identifiers. TCRdb recomputed calls from the PCR reads with MiXCR, one row per CDR3 protein. The data show hundreds of thousands of distinct CDR3 sequences, around 17% seen once. These data belong to a study of T-cell reconstitution after alpha-beta-depleted transplantation in children. The V gene's germline CDR1 is DFQATT and CDR2 SNEGSKA (reference sequence). This CDR3 has 14 amino acids. V dropped 3 bases and J dropped 1 base, with 13 bases sitting between them. Sequences were derived from PBMCs from the stem cell graft donor, sampled from the stem cell graft. The TCR was taken from a human donor who donated a stem cell graft to a child with acute myeloid leukemia. The rearrangement links TRBV20-1 to TRBJ2-7; D is unclear. CDR3 DNA: TGCAGTGCTAGGCTAATTTCTGATTCCTACGAGCAGTACGTC. As protein: CSARLISDSYEQYV.